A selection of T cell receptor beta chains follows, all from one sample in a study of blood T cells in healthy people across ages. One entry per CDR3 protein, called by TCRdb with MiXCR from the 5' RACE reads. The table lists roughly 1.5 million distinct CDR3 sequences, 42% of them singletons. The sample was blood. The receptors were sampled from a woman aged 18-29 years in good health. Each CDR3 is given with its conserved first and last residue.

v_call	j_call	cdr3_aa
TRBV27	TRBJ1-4	CASSLQGGEKLFF
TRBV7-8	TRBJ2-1	CASSLPSATMEQFF
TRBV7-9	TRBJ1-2	CASKRSGSQGYTF
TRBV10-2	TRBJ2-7	CASTSGMNYEQYF
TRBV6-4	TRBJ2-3	CASSDSASGGADTQYF
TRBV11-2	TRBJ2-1	CASSPPPGGPFFWYNEQFF
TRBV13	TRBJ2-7	CASSSTGGYEQYF
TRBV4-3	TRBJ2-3	CTSSQGGIGVDTQYF
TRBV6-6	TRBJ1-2	CASGTGRAYYGYTF
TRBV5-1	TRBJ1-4	CASSSTGLREKLFF
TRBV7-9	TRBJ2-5	CASSSGQQELYQETQYF
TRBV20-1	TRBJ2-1	CSARDYAEGVSHNEQFF
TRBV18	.	CASSPKGQPTQYF
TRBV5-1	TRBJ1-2	CASSRMAGYGYTF
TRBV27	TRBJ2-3	CASSPGLFSTDTQYF
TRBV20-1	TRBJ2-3	CSTGGDTQYF
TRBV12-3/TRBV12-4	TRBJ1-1	CASSSHQGLEAFF
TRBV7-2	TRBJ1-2	CASSAFDRVKGYTF
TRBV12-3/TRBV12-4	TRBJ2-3	CASSTRSRGLPDTQYF
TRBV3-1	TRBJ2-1	CASSPRQATYNEQFF
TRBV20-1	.	CSASIGGDLNEQYF
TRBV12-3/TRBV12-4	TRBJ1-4	CASSLMAATNEKLFF
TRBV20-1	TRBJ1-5	CSARDEVLRGGNQPQHF
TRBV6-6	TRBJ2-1	CASQGSGPASYNEQFF
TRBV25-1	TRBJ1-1	CASSRLPGTGKNTEAFF
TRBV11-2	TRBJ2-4	CASSSVDLGMGNIQYF
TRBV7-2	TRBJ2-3	CASRGTSGRSSPDTQYF
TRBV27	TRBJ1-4	CASTTTGGNEKLFF
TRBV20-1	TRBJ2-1	CSARLGLAGVEQFF
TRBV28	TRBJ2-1	CASSTSRGPYYNEQFF
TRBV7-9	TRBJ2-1	CASTLVLGRGARIEQFF
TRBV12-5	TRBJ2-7	CASGLTPKFKILADISYVQYF
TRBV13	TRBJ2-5	CASSWGGPKETQYF
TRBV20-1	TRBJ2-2	CSARAVNTGELFF
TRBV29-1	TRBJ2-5	CSVEDRGGWGAETQYF
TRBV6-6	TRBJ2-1	CASSYGRGLGEQFF
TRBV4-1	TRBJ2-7	CASSETHASGHEQYF
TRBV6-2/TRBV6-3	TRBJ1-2	CATSRGHFYGYTF
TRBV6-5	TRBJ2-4	CASSALLAKNIQYF
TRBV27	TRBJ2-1	CASSRTGTHEQFF
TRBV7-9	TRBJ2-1	CASSLEPGLAGNNEQFF
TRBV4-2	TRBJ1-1	CASSQDSPGGNTEAFF
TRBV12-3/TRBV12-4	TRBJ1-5	CASSRGQWQPQHF
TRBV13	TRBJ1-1	CASSYLRRYTEAFF
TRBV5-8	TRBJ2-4	CASSLGASAKNIQYF
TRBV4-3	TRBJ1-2	CASSQEGWDRVYGYTF
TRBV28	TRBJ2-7	CASSLADRLAYEQYF
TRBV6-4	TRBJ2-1	CASSDSTGGKIEQFF
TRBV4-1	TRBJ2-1	CASSQGRVDEQFF
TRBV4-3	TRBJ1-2	CASSQILGYGYTF